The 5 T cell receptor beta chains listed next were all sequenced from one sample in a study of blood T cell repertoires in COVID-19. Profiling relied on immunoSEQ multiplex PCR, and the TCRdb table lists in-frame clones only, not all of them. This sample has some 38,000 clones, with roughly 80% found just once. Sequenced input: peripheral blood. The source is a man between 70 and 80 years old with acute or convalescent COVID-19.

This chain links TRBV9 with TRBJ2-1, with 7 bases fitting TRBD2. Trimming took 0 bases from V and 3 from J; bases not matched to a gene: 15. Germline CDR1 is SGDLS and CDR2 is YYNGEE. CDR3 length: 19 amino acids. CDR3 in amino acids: CASSVEEGPWGDYYNEQFF. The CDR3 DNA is TGTGCCAGCAGCGTAGAAGAGGGGCCATGGGGGGACTACTACAATGAGCAGTTCTTC.

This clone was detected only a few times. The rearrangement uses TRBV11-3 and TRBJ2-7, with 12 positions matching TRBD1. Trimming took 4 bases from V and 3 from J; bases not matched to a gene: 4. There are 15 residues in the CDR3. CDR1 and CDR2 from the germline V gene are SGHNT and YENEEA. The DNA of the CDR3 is TGTGCCAGCAGCTCAGGGACAGGGGGCAACTACGAGCAGTACTTC. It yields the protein CASSSGTGGNYEQYF.

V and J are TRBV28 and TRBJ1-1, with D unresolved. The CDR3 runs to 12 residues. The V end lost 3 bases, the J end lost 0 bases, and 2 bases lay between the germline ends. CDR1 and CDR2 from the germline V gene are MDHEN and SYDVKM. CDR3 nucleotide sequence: TGTGCCAGCAGTTTTATGAACACTGAAGCTTTCTTT. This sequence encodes CASSFMNTEAFF.

CDR3 region: CASSLSAWETQYF. CDR3 coding DNA: TGTGCCAGCAGCTTATCAGCGTGGGAGACCCAGTACTTC. The chain employs TRBV7-9 and TRBJ2-5; no clear D. This CDR3 is built from 13 residues. The V end was cut by 2 bases, the J end by 5 bases, with 9 bases between. Germline V gene sequence: CDR1 SEHNR, CDR2 FQNEAQ (reference sequence).

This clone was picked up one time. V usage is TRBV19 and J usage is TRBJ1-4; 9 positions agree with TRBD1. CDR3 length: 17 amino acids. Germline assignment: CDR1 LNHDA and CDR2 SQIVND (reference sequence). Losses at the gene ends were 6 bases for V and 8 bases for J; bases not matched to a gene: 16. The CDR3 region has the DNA TGTGCCAGTAGATCTGGACAGGGGTGGGCGCGTGAGGAAAAACTGTTTTTT. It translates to CASRSGQGWAREEKLFF.